The sequence of this T cell receptor (beta chain) was determined in a study of PD-L1 blockade in urothelial cancer. Germline V CDR1 and CDR2: ENHRY, SYGVKD. With 4 bases clipped from V and 4 bases from J, the junction kept 6 bases outside the gene matches. There are 15 residues in the CDR3. Time point in this sample: pretreatment peripheral blood. The repertoire was sequenced with immunoSEQ multiplex PCR; TCRdb's copy has only in-frame clones and lacks some. The data hold tens of thousands of clones, with 84% observed a single time. The sequence was obtained from a woman in her seventies with urothelial cancer. V and J are TRBV10-3 and TRBJ2-1; 8 nucleotides align to TRBD2. The source material was PBMCs, sampled around atezolizumab (anti-PD-L1) treatment. The CDR3 spells CAISAGGLLYNEQFF. DNA of the CDR3: TGTGCCATCAGTGCGGGGGGGCTGCTTTACAATGAGCAGTTCTTC.